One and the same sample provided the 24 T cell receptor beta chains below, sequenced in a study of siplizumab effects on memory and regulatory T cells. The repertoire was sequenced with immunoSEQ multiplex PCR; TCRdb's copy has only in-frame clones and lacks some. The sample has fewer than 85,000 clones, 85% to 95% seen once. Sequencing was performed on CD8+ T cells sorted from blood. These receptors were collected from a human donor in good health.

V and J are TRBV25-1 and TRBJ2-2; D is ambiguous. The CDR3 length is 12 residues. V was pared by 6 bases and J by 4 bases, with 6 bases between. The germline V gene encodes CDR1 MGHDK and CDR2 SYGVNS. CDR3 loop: CASSLSTGELFF. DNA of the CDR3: TGTGCCAGCAGCTTATCCACCGGGGAGCTGTTTTTT.

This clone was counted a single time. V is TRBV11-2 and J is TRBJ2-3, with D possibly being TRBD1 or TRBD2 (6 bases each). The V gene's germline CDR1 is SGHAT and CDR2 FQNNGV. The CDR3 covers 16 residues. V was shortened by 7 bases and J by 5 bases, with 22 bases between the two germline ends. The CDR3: CASNSILGGLLDTQYF. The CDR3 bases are TGTGCCAGCAATTCTATCCTGGGGGGCCTTCTAGATACGCAGTATTTT.

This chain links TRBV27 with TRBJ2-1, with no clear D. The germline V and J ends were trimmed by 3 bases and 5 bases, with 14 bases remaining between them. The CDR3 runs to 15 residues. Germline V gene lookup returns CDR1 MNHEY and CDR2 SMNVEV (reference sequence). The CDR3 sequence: CASSLNLRANNEQFF. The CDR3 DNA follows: TGTGCCAGCAGTTTGAATCTTCGGGCGAACAATGAGCAGTTCTTC.

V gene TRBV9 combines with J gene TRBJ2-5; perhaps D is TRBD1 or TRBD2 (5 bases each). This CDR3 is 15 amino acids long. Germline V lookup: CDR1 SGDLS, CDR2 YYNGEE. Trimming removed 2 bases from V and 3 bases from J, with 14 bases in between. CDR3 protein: CASSVTGTSKETQYF. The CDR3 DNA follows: TGTGCCAGCAGCGTTACCGGGACGAGCAAAGAGACCCAGTACTTC.

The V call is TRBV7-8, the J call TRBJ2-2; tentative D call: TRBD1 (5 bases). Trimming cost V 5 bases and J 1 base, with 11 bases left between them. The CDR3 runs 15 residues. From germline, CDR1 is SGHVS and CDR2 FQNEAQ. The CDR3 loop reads CASSLRQLNTGELFF. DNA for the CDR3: TGTGCCAGCAGCCTAAGACAGTTGAACACCGGGGAGCTGTTTTTT.

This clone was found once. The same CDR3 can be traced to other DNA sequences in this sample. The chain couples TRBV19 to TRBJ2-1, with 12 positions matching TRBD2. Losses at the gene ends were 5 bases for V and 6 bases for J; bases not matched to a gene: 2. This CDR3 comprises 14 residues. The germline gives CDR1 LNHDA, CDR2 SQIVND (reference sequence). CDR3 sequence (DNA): TGTGCCAGTAGTCTGACTAGCGGGAGCAATGAGCAGTTCTTC. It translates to CASSLTSGSNEQFF.

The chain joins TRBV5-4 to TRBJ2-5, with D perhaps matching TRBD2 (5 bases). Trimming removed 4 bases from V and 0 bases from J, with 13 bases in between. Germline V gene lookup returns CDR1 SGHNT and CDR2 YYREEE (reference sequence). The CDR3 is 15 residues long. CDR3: CASSPSGADQETQYF. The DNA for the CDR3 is TGTGCCAGCAGCCCCTCCGGAGCGGACCAAGAGACCCAGTACTTC. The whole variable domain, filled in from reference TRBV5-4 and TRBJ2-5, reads ETGVTQSPTHLIKTRGQQVTLRCSSQSGHNTVSWYQQALGQGPQFIFQYYREEENGRGNFPPRFSGLQFPNYSSELNVNALELDDSALYLCASSPSGADQETQYFGPGTRLLVL.

The CDR3, as DNA: TGTGCCAGCAAGGCATGGGACAGCTACAATGAGCAGTTCTTC. Translation gives CASKAWDSYNEQFF. This sequence joins TRBV11-2 and TRBJ2-1; 7 nucleotides agree with TRBD1. The CDR3 is 14 residues long. The germline gives CDR1 SGHAT, CDR2 FQNNGV. After removal of 7 bases from V and 3 bases from J, the junction contained 6 bases not matched to a gene.

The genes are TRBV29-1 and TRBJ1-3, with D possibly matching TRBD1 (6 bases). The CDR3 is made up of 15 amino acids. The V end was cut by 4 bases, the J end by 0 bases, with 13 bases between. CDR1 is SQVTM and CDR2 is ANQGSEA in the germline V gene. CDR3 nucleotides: TGCAGCGTTGTGCAGGGGCCGAACTCTGGAAACACCATATATTTT. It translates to CSVVQGPNSGNTIYF.

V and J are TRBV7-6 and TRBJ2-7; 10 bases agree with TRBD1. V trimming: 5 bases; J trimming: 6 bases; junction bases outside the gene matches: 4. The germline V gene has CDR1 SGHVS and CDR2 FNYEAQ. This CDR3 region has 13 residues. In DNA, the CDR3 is TGTGCCAGCAGCGAGGGACAGGGGACCGAGCAGTACTTC. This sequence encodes CASSEGQGTEQYF.

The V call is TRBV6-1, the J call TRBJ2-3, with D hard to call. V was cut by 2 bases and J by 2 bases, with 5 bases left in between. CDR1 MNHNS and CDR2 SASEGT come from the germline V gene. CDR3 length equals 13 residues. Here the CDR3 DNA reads TGTGCCAGCAGTGAACTTTTCACAGATACGCAGTATTTT. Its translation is CASSELFTDTQYF.

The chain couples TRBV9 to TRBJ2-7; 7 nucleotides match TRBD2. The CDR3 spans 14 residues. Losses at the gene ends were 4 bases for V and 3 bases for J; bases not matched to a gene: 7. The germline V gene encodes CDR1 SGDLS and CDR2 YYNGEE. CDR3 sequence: CASSFLASGYEQYF. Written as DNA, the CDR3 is TGTGCCAGCAGCTTCCTGGCTAGCGGCTACGAGCAGTACTTC.

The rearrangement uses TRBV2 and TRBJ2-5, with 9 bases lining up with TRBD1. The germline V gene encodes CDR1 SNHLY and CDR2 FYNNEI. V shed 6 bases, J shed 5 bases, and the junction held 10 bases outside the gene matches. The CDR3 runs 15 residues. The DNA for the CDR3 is TGTGCCAGCAGGACAAGACAGGGGGGGAGGGAGACCCAGTACTTC. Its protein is CASRTRQGGRETQYF.

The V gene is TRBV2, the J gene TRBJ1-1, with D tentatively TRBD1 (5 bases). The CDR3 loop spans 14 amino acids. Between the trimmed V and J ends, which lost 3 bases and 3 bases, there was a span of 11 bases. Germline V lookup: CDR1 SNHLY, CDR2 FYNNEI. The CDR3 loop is CASSETWGDTEAFF. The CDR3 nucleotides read TGTGCCAGCAGTGAGACCTGGGGGGACACTGAAGCTTTCTTT. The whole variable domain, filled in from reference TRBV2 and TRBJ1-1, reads EPEVTQTPSHQVTQMGQEVILRCVPISNHLYFYWYRQILGQKVEFLVSFYNNEISEKSEIFDDQFSVERPDGSNFTLKIRSTKLEDSAMYFCASSETWGDTEAFFGQGTRLTVV.

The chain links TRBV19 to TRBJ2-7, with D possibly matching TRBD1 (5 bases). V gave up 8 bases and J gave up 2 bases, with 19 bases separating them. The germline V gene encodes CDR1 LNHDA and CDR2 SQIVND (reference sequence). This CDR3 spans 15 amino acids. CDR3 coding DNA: TGTGCCAGTCTCCAGGGAAGGGAAGGCCCCTACGAGCAGTACTTC. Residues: CASLQGREGPYEQYF.

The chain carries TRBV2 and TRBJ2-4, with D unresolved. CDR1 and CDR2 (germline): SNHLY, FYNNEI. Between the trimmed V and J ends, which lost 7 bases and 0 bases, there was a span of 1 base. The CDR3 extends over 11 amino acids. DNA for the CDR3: TGTGCCAGCATAGCCAAAAACATTCAGTACTTC. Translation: CASIAKNIQYF.

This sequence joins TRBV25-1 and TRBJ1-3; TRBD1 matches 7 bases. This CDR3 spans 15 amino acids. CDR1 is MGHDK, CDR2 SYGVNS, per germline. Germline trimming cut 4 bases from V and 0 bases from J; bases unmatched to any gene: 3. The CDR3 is CASSAQGFSGNTIYF. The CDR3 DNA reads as TGTGCCAGCAGTGCACAGGGGTTCTCTGGAAACACCATATATTTT.

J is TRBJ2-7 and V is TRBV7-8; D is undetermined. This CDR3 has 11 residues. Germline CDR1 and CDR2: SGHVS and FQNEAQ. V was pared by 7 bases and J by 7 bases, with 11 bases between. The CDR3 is CASTLVGEQYF. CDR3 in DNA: TGTGCCAGCACCCTCGTGGGAGAGCAGTACTTC.

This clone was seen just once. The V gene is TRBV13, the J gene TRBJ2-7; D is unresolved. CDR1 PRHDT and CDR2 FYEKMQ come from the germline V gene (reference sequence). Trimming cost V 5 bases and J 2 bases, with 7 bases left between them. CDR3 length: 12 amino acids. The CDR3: CASSGETYEQYF. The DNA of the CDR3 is TGTGCCAGCAGCGGGGAAACCTACGAGCAGTACTTC.

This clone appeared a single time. Written as DNA, the CDR3 is TGTGCCAGCAGGGACAAGATGAACACTGAAGCTTTCTTT. Translated, it gives CASRDKMNTEAFF. The chain has TRBV7-4 and TRBJ1-1; D might be TRBD1 (5 bases). The CDR3 contains 13 residues. Germline lookup yields CDR1 SGHVT and CDR2 SQSDAQ. V shed 6 bases and J shed 0 bases, with 8 bases lying between them.

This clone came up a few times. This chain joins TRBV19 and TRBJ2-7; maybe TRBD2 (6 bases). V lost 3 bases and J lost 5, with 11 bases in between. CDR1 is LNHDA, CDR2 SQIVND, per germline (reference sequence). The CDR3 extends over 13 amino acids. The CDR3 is CASSMGRWDEQYF. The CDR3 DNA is TGTGCCAGTAGTATGGGGAGGTGGGACGAGCAGTACTTC. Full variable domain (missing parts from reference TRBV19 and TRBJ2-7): DGGITQSPKYLFRKEGQNVTLSCEQNLNHDAMYWYRQDPGQGLRLIYYSQIVNDFQKGDIAEGYSVSREKKESFPLTVTSAQKNPTAFYLCASSMGRWDEQYFGPGTRLTVT.

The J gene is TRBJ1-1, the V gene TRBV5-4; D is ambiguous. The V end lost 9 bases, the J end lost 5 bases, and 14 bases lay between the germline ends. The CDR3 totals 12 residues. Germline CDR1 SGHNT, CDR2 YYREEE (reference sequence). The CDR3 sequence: CAIKSSLTEAFF. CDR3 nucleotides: TGTGCCATCAAGAGCAGTTTAACTGAAGCTTTCTTT.

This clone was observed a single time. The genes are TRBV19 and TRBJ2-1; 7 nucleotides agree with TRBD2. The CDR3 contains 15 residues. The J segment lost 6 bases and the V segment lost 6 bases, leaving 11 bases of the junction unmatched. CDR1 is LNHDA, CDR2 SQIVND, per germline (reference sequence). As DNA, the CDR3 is TGTGCCAGTAGCTCGTATAGCGGGCCCTTCAATGAGCAGTTCTTC. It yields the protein CASSSYSGPFNEQFF.

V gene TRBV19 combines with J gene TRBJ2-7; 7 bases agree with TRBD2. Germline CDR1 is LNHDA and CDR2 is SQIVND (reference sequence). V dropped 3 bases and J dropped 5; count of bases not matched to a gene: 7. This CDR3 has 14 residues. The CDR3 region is CASSMGEGLHEQYF. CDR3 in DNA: TGTGCCAGTAGTATGGGGGAGGGCCTCCACGAGCAGTACTTC.